This entry lists 2 T cell receptor beta chains sequenced from one sample in a study of blood T cell repertoires in COVID-19. The repertoire was sequenced with immunoSEQ multiplex PCR; TCRdb's copy has only in-frame clones and lacks some. Among some 98,000 clones, roughly 88% were seen once, and the ten largest hold 25%. The sequencing input was peripheral blood. All receptors come from a man aged 60 to 75 with acute or convalescent COVID-19.

The chain carries TRBV20-1 and TRBJ2-3; 8 bases match TRBD2. Germline V lookup: CDR1 DFQATT, CDR2 SNEGSKA (reference sequence). Losses at the gene ends were 3 bases for V and 4 bases for J; bases not matched to a gene: 9. This CDR3 spans 15 amino acids. CDR3 protein: CSASRSGVTADTQYF. In DNA, the CDR3 is TGCAGTGCTAGTCGTAGCGGGGTAACGGCAGATACGCAGTATTTT.

Remarks on this clone: Other DNA sequences in the sample encode the same CDR3. This chain links TRBV5-4 with TRBJ2-7; D is perhaps TRBD2 (6 bases). The germline CDR1 and CDR2 sequences are SGHNT and YYREEE (reference sequence). The CDR3 consists of 13 residues. V lost 9 bases to trimming and J lost 2 bases, with 15 bases between them. The CDR3 spells CAIKRTGAYEQYF. DNA for the CDR3: TGTGCCATTAAAAGGACGGGGGCCTACGAGCAGTACTTC. Variable domain in full (rest from reference TRBV5-4 and TRBJ2-7): ETGVTQSPTHLIKTRGQQVTLRCSSQSGHNTVSWYQQALGQGPQFIFQYYREEENGRGNFPPRFSGLQFPNYSSELNVNALELDDSALYLCAIKRTGAYEQYFGPGTRLTVT.